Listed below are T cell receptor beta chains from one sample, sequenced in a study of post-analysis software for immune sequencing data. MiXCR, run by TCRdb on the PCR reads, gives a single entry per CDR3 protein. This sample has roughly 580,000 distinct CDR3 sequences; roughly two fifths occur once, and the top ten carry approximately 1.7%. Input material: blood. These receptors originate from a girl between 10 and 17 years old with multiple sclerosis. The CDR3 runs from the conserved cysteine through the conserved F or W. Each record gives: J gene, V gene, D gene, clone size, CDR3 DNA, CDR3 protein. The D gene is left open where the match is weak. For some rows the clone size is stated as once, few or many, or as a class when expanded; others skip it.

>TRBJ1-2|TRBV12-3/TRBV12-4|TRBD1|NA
TGTGCCAGCAGGCCCGGGACAGGGTTCGGCTACACCTTC
CASRPGTGFGYTF
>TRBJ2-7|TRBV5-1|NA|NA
TGCGCCAGCGCTAGACCTCCGAATTACGAGCAGTACTTC
CASARPPNYEQYF
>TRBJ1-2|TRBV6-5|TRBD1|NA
TGTGCCAGCTGGACAGGGGGAATTAGCTATGGCTACACCTTC
CASWTGGISYGYTF
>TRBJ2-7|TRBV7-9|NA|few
TGTGCCAGCACCAGCAGCTCCTACGAGCAGTACTTC
CASTSSSYEQYF
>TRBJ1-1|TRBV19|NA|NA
TGTGCCAGTAGTATGGGACTCACGAACACTGAAGCTTTCTTT
CASSMGLTNTEAFF
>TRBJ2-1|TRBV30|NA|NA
TGTGCCTGGAGTGTTAAGGAAAATGAGCAGTTCTTC
CAWSVKENEQFF
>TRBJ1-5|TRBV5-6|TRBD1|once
TGTGCCAGCAGCTGGCGCGGGACAGCCGATAATCAGCCCCAGCATTTT
CASSWRGTADNQPQHF
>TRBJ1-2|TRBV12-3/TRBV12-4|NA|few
TGTGCCAGCAGCCATTCAAGAATCATTAACTATGGCTACACCTTC
CASSHSRIINYGYTF
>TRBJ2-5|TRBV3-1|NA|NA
TGTGCCAGCAGCCAAGATTCGGTTGGGGAGACCCAGTACTTC
CASSQDSVGETQYF
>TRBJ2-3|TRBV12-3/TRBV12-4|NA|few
TGTGCCATCAGGCCACCGTTCACAGATACGCAGTATTTT
CAIRPPFTDTQYF